What follows describes a single TCR beta chain. Antigen unknown. V gave up 2 bases and J gave up 3 bases, with 1 base separating them. The CDR3 spans 11 residues. CDR1 is SGHDN and CDR2 is FVKESK in the germline V gene. CD4+ naive, central memory, regulatory and stem cell-like memory subsets were isolated by sorting on CD45RO/CCR7/CD25/CD127/CD95/CD27. Reverse transcribing all isolated RNA meant expressed TCRB transcripts were sequenced. Produced via immunoSEQ multiplex PCR; TCRdb's table is partial and in-frame only. The sample yields hundreds of thousands of clones, around an eighth seen once. The data were taken from a study of beta chain features in type 1 diabetes. Study as a whole: The samples had more than 95 million sorted cells examined in all.

Study results and limitations: In every one of the four CD4+ subsets, TCRB CDR3s were moderately but significantly shorter in Type 1 diabetes patients.

The source is a young man with type 1 diabetes. The rearrangement uses TRBV14 and TRBJ1-1; D not certain. Input material: naive CD4+ T cells from blood. The CDR3 DNA follows: TGTGCCAGCAGCCAACACACTGAAGCTTTCTTT. Residues: CASSQHTEAFF.